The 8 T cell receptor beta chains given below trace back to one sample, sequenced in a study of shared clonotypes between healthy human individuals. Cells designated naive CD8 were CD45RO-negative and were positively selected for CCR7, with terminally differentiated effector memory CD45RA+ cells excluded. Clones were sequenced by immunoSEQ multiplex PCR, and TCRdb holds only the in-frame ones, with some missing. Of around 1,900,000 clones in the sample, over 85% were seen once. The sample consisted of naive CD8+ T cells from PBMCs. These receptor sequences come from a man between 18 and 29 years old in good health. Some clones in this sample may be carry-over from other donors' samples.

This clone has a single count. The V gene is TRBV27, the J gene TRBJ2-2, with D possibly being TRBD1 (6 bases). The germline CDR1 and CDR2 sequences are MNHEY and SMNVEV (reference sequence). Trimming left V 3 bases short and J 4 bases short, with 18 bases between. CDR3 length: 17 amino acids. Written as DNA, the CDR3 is TGTGCCAGCAGTTTCCTCGTGACAGGCGTCGGCACCGGGGAGCTGTTTTTT. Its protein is CASSFLVTGVGTGELFF.

CDR3 loop: CASSSRTSGKRNNEQFF. The CDR3, as DNA: TGTGCCAGCAGCTCTCGGACTAGCGGGAAAAGGAACAATGAGCAGTTCTTC. V is TRBV11-1 and J is TRBJ2-1; TRBD2 agrees at 12 bases. The V segment lost 4 bases and the J segment 5 bases; nucleotides outside the gene matches: 9. Germline CDR1 reads SGHAT; CDR2 reads FQDESV (reference sequence). This CDR3 is 17 amino acids long.

In DNA form, the CDR3 reads TGTGCCAGCAGCTTAGCTGGAACAGGGGGTGAATATGGCTACACCTTC. Translating gives CASSLAGTGGEYGYTF. The chain joins TRBV13 to TRBJ1-2; 8 positions match TRBD1. There are 16 residues in the CDR3. V trimming: 1 base; J trimming: 5 bases; junction bases outside the gene matches: 9. The germline V gene encodes CDR1 PRHDT and CDR2 FYEKMQ (reference sequence).

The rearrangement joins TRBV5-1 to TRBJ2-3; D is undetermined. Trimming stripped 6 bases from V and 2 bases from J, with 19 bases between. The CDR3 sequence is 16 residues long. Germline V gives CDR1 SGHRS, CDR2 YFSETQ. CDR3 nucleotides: TGCGCCAGCAAACCCCTTCTGGCGGCAATCACAGATACGCAGTATTTT. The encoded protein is CASKPLLAAITDTQYF.

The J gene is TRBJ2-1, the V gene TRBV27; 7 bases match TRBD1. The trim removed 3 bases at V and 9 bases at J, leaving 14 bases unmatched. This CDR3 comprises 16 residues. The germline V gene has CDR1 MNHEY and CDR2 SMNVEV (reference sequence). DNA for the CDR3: TGTGCCAGCAGTTTTCTCGGTCCGGGACAGCTCGGTGAGCAGTTCTTC. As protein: CASSFLGPGQLGEQFF.

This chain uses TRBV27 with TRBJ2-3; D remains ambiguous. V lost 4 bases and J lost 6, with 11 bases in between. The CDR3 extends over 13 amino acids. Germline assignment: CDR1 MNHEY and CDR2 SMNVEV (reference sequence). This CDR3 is CASSSTPSDTQYF. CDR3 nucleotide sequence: TGTGCCAGCAGTTCGACCCCAAGTGATACGCAGTATTTT.

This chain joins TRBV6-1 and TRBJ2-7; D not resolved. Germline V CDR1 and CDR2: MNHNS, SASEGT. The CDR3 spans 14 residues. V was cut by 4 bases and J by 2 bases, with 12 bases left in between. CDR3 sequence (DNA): TGTGCCAGCAGTGTCCGGCTACCTCCCTACGAGCAGTACTTC. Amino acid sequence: CASSVRLPPYEQYF.

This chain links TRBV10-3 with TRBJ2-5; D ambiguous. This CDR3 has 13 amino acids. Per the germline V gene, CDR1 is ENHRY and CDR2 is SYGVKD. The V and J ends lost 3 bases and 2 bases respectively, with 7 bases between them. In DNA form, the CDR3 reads TGTGCCATCAGTGATCAGATACAAGAGACCCAGTACTTC. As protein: CAISDQIQETQYF.